Reported below is one T cell receptor beta chain. What it recognizes is unknown. TCRdb's copy holds only in-frame clones and misses some; the assay was immunoSEQ multiplex PCR. Among around 35,000 clones, roughly 93% were seen once, and the ten largest hold roughly 6.4%. The entry originates in a study of T cells in tuberculosis. Findings of the study overall: Active tuberculosis alpha repertoires lay closer to GMM-specific TCRs than controls'. Smaller alpha distances in active tuberculosis partly reflected shorter CDR3-alpha lengths.

CDR3 size: 15 residues. Trimming shortened V by 0 bases and J by 1 base, and 7 bases separated the two germline ends. The germline V gene encodes CDR1 SGHKS and CDR2 YYEKEE (reference sequence). The source is a donor aged 10-29 years with latent tuberculosis or without tuberculosis infection. The rearrangement uses TRBV5-5 and TRBJ2-2, with D possibly being TRBD2 (6 bases). The sequenced sample consisted of PBMCs. CDR3 sequence reads: CASSLGDWNTGELFF. CDR3 DNA sequence: TGTGCCAGCAGCTTGGGGGACTGGAACACCGGGGAGCTGTTTTTT.